This T cell receptor beta chain was recorded in a study of T cell changes during pregnancy in multiple sclerosis. Turning to this clone: Relative to the germline gene, one junction end is altered; a read error may explain this.

CDR1 and CDR2 (germline): LGHNA, YNFKEQ. CDR3 size: 16 residues. Sequencing was performed with immunoSEQ multiplex PCR; in TCRdb, only in-frame clones are kept and a portion is missing. The profile shows about 44,000 clones, more than 75% of them singletons. The chain has TRBV4-2 and TRBJ2-2; TRBD1 matches 8 bases. Here the sequenced sample was CD8+ T cells from peripheral blood mononuclear cells, taken after pregnancy. The sequence derives from a female donor in good health, enrolled as a control in a pregnancy study. CDR3 in amino acids: CAGSLHTGGQFGELFF. DNA of the CDR3: TGTGCCGGCAGCCTTCATACAGGGGGGCAGTTCGGGGAGCTGTTTTTT.